This TCR beta chain was profiled in a study of graft-versus-host responses after intestinal transplantation. The table came from immunoSEQ multiplex PCR; TCRdb's copy has only in-frame clones and leaves some out. The sample holds about 17,000 clones, about 80% seen once. The CDR3 covers 18 residues. The authors processed graft tissue to release intraepithelial and lamina propria lymphocytes. This clonotype was obtained from a human patient who received an intestinal transplant, so some T cells may come from the graft donor. The chain recombines TRBV1 with TRBJ2-1; no DNA check was done on the table's D call, TRBD2. TRBV1 is labeled a pseudogene. This sample comprised ileum tissue, obtained 17 days after transplant. CDR3 DNA: TGCACCAGCAGCCAAGTCCCGAAACTAGTCCCTTTCTACAATGAGCAGTTCTTC. Protein: CTSSQVPKLVPFYNEQFF.